Below, 27 T cell receptor beta chains from the same sample are listed, as sequenced in a study of beta chain features in type 1 diabetes. The authors reverse transcribed all of the isolated RNA, so sequencing captured expressed TCRB transcripts. Repertoires were generated with immunoSEQ multiplex PCR, while TCRdb's copy carries only in-frame clones and drops some. Among about 19,000 clones listed, around 50% were seen once. The sample comprised stem cell memory CD4+ T cells from blood. These receptors originate from a young man in good health.

The count of this clone is one. J is TRBJ2-1 and V is TRBV5-1, with 10 positions matching TRBD2. This CDR3 contains 15 residues. V trimming: 0 bases; J trimming: 9 bases; junction bases outside the gene matches: 6. CDR1 and CDR2 from the germline V gene are SGHRS and YFSETQ. CDR3 amino acids: CASSLVAGGGGEQFF. The CDR3 coding sequence is TGCGCCAGCAGCTTGGTAGCGGGAGGTGGCGGTGAGCAGTTCTTC. Full variable domain (remainder filled in from reference TRBV5-1 and TRBJ2-1): KAGVTQTPRYLIKTRGQQVTLSCSPISGHRSVSWYQQTPGQGLQFLFEYFSETQRNKGNFPGRFSGRQFSNSRSEMNVSTLELGDSALYLCASSLVAGGGGEQFFGPGTRLTVL.

On this clone: The same CDR3 arises from other DNA sequences in this sample as well. V gene TRBV27 combines with J gene TRBJ2-1, with TRBD1 as a possible D gene (6 bases). Germline V lookup: CDR1 MNHEY, CDR2 SMNVEV (reference sequence). V was pared by 6 bases and J by 9 bases, with 24 bases between. The CDR3 runs to 16 residues. CDR3 sequence: CASSLYRQAVPSEQFF. The CDR3 DNA reads TGTGCCAGCAGCCTCTACAGACAGGCAGTTCCCAGTGAGCAGTTCTTC.

This sequence joins TRBV30 and TRBJ2-3; no definite D call. The V gene's germline CDR1 is GTSNPN and CDR2 SVGIG (reference sequence). Trimming stripped 0 bases from V and 2 bases from J, with 6 bases between. CDR3 size: 13 residues. The CDR3 region has the DNA TGTGCCTGGAGTGTACAGAACACAGATACGCAGTATTTT. Its translation is CAWSVQNTDTQYF.

The chain recombines TRBV30 with TRBJ2-1; 9 nucleotides align to TRBD1. Germline CDR1 GTSNPN, CDR2 SVGIG (reference sequence). The CDR3 sequence is 15 residues long. V trimming: 1 base; J trimming: 3 bases; junction bases outside the gene matches: 4. In nucleotides, the CDR3 is TGTGCCTGGAGTGCGAACAGGGGGCTCTACAATGAGCAGTTCTTC. This gives the protein CAWSANRGLYNEQFF.

The chain carries TRBV19 and TRBJ1-2, with no clear D. The CDR3 has 14 amino acids. Between the trimmed V and J ends, which lost 7 bases and 5 bases, there was a span of 17 bases. Germline V gives CDR1 LNHDA, CDR2 SQIVND (reference sequence). Here the CDR3 reads CASMRSGERYGYTF. CDR3 nucleotides: TGTGCCAGTATGAGATCGGGAGAACGGTATGGCTACACCTTC.

The V gene is TRBV19, the J gene TRBJ1-1; 11 bases fit TRBD1. The CDR3 runs to 15 residues. Germline trimming cut 1 base from V and 7 bases from J; bases unmatched to any gene: 5. CDR1 and CDR2 from the germline V gene are LNHDA and SQIVND (reference sequence). The CDR3 DNA sequence: TGTGCCAGTAGTATAGGAGGGACAGGGGGAGGTGAAGCTTTCTTT. This codes for CASSIGGTGGGEAFF.

The chain recombines TRBV28 with TRBJ1-2; 10 nucleotides match TRBD1. The trim removed 3 bases at V and 6 bases at J, leaving 10 bases unmatched. The CDR3 length is 16 residues. Germline V gives CDR1 MDHEN, CDR2 SYDVKM. The CDR3 loop is CASSFLGQGEFNGYTF. The CDR3 nucleotides read TGTGCCAGCAGTTTCCTCGGACAGGGGGAGTTTAATGGCTACACCTTC.

The table lists this clone with a few counts. The V call is TRBV30, the J call TRBJ1-1, with a tentative D call TRBD1 (5 bases). The CDR3 contains 14 residues. Germline CDR1 GTSNPN, CDR2 SVGIG (reference sequence). Trimming pared 5 bases from V and 4 bases from J, leaving 17 bases between. The CDR3 reads CAWDTVRGGTEAFF. The DNA for the CDR3 is TGTGCCTGGGACACGGTGCGGGGGGGCACTGAAGCTTTCTTT.

J is TRBJ2-3 and V is TRBV7-2; possible D gene TRBD2, 6 bases. CDR1 SGHTA and CDR2 FQGNSA come from the germline V gene. The CDR3 runs 14 residues. The V end lost 3 bases, the J end lost 1 base, and 8 bases lay between the germline ends. The CDR3 DNA reads as TGTGCCAGCAGCTTGGAGGGCCGCACAGATACGCAGTATTTT. It specifies CASSLEGRTDTQYF.

This clone occurred once. The chain combines TRBV2 with TRBJ1-5; weak D call: TRBD1 (6 bases). Germline V gene lookup returns CDR1 SNHLY and CDR2 FYNNEI. The CDR3 extends over 13 amino acids. V was cut by 4 bases and J by 11 bases, with 15 bases left in between. The CDR3 reads CASSGQGPGAQHF. CDR3 nucleotide sequence: TGTGCCAGCAGTGGTCAGGGTCCAGGGGCCCAGCATTTT.

The rearrangement links TRBV28 to TRBJ2-7; no clear D gene. There are 10 residues in the CDR3. V was pared by 6 bases and J by 3 bases, with 3 bases between. CDR1 and CDR2 from the germline V gene are MDHEN and SYDVKM. CDR3 bases: TGTGCCAGCAGCCGCTACGAGCAGTACTTC. It codes for CASSRYEQYF.

The V and J genes are TRBV5-8 and TRBJ2-4, with TRBD1 matching over 9 bases. The germline V gene has CDR1 SGHTS and CDR2 YDEGEE. The junction had 7 bases not matched to a gene; V was cut back by 4 bases and J by 5 bases. This CDR3 is built from 15 residues. The CDR3: CASSVNRGQENIQYF. CDR3 nucleotide sequence: TGTGCCAGCAGCGTCAACAGGGGGCAAGAAAACATTCAGTACTTC.

The rearrangement joins TRBV29-1 to TRBJ2-6, with TRBD1 matching 7 bases. J lost 4 bases, V lost 4 bases, and 7 bases had no gene match. The CDR3 sequence is 15 residues long. CDR1 and CDR2 (germline): SQVTM, ANQGSEA. This CDR3 is CSVGTGAGGANVLTF. CDR3 nucleotide sequence: TGCAGCGTTGGGACAGGAGCAGGGGGGGCCAACGTCCTGACTTTC.

J is TRBJ2-2 and V is TRBV27; D is unclear. Germline V gene sequence: CDR1 MNHEY, CDR2 SMNVEV (reference sequence). The CDR3 is 14 amino acids. V shed 1 base and J shed 5 bases, with 8 bases lying between them. The chain's CDR3 is CASSLLATTGELFF. For the CDR3, the DNA is TGTGCCAGCAGTTTATTAGCCACAACCGGGGAGCTGTTTTTT.

Concerning this clone itself: Relative to the germline gene, one junction end is altered; a read error may explain this. The CDR3 loop is CATSSRGLSVF. CDR3 nucleotide sequence: TGTGCCACCAGCAGCCGGGGTTTATCTGTCTTC. This chain uses TRBV15 with TRBJ2-7; TRBD2 might be the D (5 bases). The V gene's germline CDR1 is LNHNV and CDR2 YYDKDF (reference sequence). The CDR3 sequence is 11 residues long.

In nucleotides, the CDR3 is TGTGCCAGCAGCTCAGGGGGCTCTGGCAATCAGCCCCAGCATTTT. The encoded protein is CASSSGGSGNQPQHF. The chain uses TRBV7-2 and TRBJ1-5; TRBD1 matches 8 bases. This CDR3 has 15 residues. The ends lost 4 bases at V and 2 bases at J; junction bases unmatched: 4. CDR1 SGHTA and CDR2 FQGNSA come from the germline V gene.

The rearrangement uses TRBV29-1 and TRBJ2-5; TRBD1 might be the D (5 bases). V was trimmed by 7 bases and J by 5 bases, leaving 8 bases between them. Looked up from germline, CDR1 is SQVTM and CDR2 is ANQGSEA. This CDR3 is built from 10 residues. CDR3 nucleotide sequence: TGCAGCGGGCGACAGGAGACCCAGTACTTC. Amino acids: CSGRQETQYF.

The V and J genes are TRBV19 and TRBJ2-5, with D maybe TRBD1 (6 bases). The V end was cut by 3 bases, the J end by 5 bases, with 16 bases between. Germline V lookup: CDR1 LNHDA, CDR2 SQIVND (reference sequence). There are 15 residues in the CDR3. The CDR3 DNA is TGTGCCAGTAGTATCGGGGACACCACCAAGGAGACCCAGTACTTC. Its translation is CASSIGDTTKETQYF.

The gene calls are TRBV5-1 and TRBJ2-7; 8 bases match TRBD1. With 3 bases clipped from V and 3 bases from J, the junction kept 5 bases outside the gene matches. The CDR3 length is 14 residues. Germline V gene lookup returns CDR1 SGHRS and CDR2 YFSETQ. CDR3 nucleotides: TGCGCCAGCAGCTCTGGGACAGGAGACTACGAGCAGTACTTC. Protein product: CASSSGTGDYEQYF.

The chain couples TRBV19 to TRBJ2-5; a weak D match, TRBD1 (6 bases). The V and J ends lost 3 bases and 1 base respectively, with 12 bases between them. Germline assignment: CDR1 LNHDA and CDR2 SQIVND (reference sequence). The CDR3 consists of 15 residues. The CDR3 DNA reads TGTGCCAGTAGTATCGGCAGGGGCCTCCAAGAGACCCAGTACTTC. Translation: CASSIGRGLQETQYF.

The genes are TRBV7-2 and TRBJ2-1, with 7 nucleotides matching TRBD2. J lost 2 bases, V lost 6 bases, and 4 bases had no gene match. The CDR3 has 14 residues. The germline gives CDR1 SGHTA, CDR2 FQGNSA. CDR3 sequence (DNA): TGTGCCAGCAGGAAACGGGAGGCCTACAATGAGCAGTTCTTC. Translation: CASRKREAYNEQFF. Variable domain in full (rest from reference TRBV7-2 and TRBJ2-1): GAGVSQSPSNKVTEKGKDVELRCDPISGHTALYWYRQSLGQGLEFLIYFQGNSAPDKSGLPSDRFSAERTGGSVSTLTIQRTQQEDSAVYLCASRKREAYNEQFFGPGTRLTVL.

This clone was seen a handful of times. The rearrangement joins TRBV7-9 to TRBJ2-7; perhaps TRBD1 as D (5 bases). In germline, CDR1 is SEHNR, CDR2 FQNEAQ (reference sequence). The CDR3 has 15 residues. V was cut by 2 bases and J by 4 bases, with 15 bases left in between. Here the CDR3 DNA reads TGTGCCAGCAGCTTACGATGGGCCAGGGTTTACGAGCAGTACTTC. Translated: CASSLRWARVYEQYF.

A single count supports this clone. V usage is TRBV7-6 and J usage is TRBJ2-1; TRBD2 aligns across 7 bases. The J segment lost 1 base and the V segment lost 1 base, leaving 10 bases of the junction unmatched. CDR1 is SGHVS and CDR2 is FNYEAQ in the germline V gene. The CDR3 length is 18 residues. The CDR3 DNA follows: TGTGCCAGCAGCTTAGTTTCCAGCGGGGTACTATCCTACAATGAGCAGTTCTTC. It specifies CASSLVSSGVLSYNEQFF.

J is TRBJ1-3 and V is TRBV9; D is possibly TRBD1 (5 bases). CDR3 length: 16 residues. CDR1 SGDLS and CDR2 YYNGEE come from the germline V gene. Trimming stripped 0 bases from V and 0 bases from J, with 10 bases between. The CDR3, as DNA: TGTGCCAGCAGCGTAGGGGGGGGGTACTCTGGAAACACCATATATTTT. This codes for CASSVGGGYSGNTIYF.

This clone was counted only a few times. V is TRBV23-1 and J is TRBJ1-2; D is ambiguous. TRBV23-1 is an ORF, and what it does is uncertain. This CDR3 contains 14 residues. V lost 0 bases and J 1 base, leaving 6 bases between the germline ends. The CDR3 coding sequence is TGCGCCAGCAGTCAATCGCCACATAACTATGGCTACACCTTC. Protein product: CASSQSPHNYGYTF.

V is TRBV19 and J is TRBJ1-5; maybe TRBD1 (5 bases). CDR1 LNHDA and CDR2 SQIVND come from the germline V gene (reference sequence). This CDR3 is 16 amino acids long. V was shortened by 5 bases and J by 0 bases, with 14 bases between the two germline ends. The CDR3 spells CASSGPRGISNQPQHF. Here the CDR3 DNA reads TGTGCCAGTAGTGGGCCTCGGGGGATTAGCAATCAGCCCCAGCATTTT.

This rearrangement joins TRBV7-9 to TRBJ2-6, with D tentatively TRBD1 (5 bases). Germline V gene sequence: CDR1 SEHNR, CDR2 FQNEAQ (reference sequence). Trimming took 5 bases from V and 2 from J, leaving 13 bases between them. The CDR3 contains 16 residues. CDR3 sequence (DNA): TGTGCCAGCAGCCCGATGACAGCTACTGGGGCCAACGTCCTGACTTTC. Amino acid sequence: CASSPMTATGANVLTF.